Sequencing of this T cell receptor beta chain was carried out in a study of blood T cell repertoires in COVID-19 (dated by TCRdb to 2020 to 2022). The study in broad terms: Collaborator samples came from the United States, Italy and Spain and covered acute and convalescent phases of COVID-19. The prospective study material was composed of cDNA or gDNA derived from T cells, B-cell-depleted T cells, or PBMCs. The dataset comprised deeply sampled blood TCRbeta repertoires from subjects exposed to, actively infected with, or recovered from COVID-19. The repertoires were released in a freely available public database intended as a resource for research on the immune response to SARS-CoV-2. The samples were drawn from the first 160 participants of the ongoing ImmuneRACE study and from about 1,200 subjects provided by 6 global collaborators. Sample metadata almost always included a de-identified subject ID, COVID-19 status, age in years and sex. Where available, HLA class I and class II types were obtained from metadata supplied by the sample provider rather than from assay-based typing. The investigation overall reported the following: The quantity of clinical and demographic metadata differed by source and by participant and was supplied without curation.

TCRbeta CDR3 regions were amplified from genomic DNA using the immunoSEQ Assay, a bias-controlled multiplex PCR. The study's processing was this. Within the assay, amplification of reference gene primers was used to estimate how many nucleated cells each sample contained. To quantify the absolute abundance of each unique TCRbeta CDR3 rearrangement, sequence reads were collapsed and filtered. For each sample, productive Simpson clonality was calculated as the square root of Simpson's diversity index across productive rearrangements. TCRdb limited this immuneACCESS table to in-frame rearrangements with V and J called. A share of clones is missing; checked studies link under half to unresolved V genes, and the rest is unexplained. V and J calls and clone size come straight from that table; D and trimming were deduced from the DNA. This sample comprises roughly 430,000 clones, approximately 85% of them detected only once. Around 2.1% of the sample lies in the top ten.

In the prospective study, participants were 18 to 89 years old, resided in 24 geographic areas of the United States, and were enrolled through a virtual design. In the prospective study, participants were assigned to cohorts based on the clinical history participants reported in a screening survey and a study questionnaire. In the prospective study, whole blood, serum and a nasopharyngeal or oropharyngeal swab were collected from each participant by mobile phlebotomists. Over a roughly 2-month period, participants in the prospective study had the option of providing additional blood draws and questionnaires. Prospective study blood samples were shipped either frozen or at room temperature before DNA extraction. Taken from cysteine to phenylalanine, the CDR3 has 14 residues. Here the CDR3 DNA is all that survives: 42 bases in frame from base 1. Trimming accounts for 2 bases at V and 5 bases at J, while the number of junction bases matched to no gene is 5. Per the germline V gene, SGHRS is the CDR1 and YFSETQ is the CDR2.

A note on this clone: Its antigen has not been determined. No much larger clonotype is one base removed from it; base qualities were not supplied. The same CDR3 also results from other DNA sequences found in this sample.

The sequence was obtained from a woman in her 40s with acute COVID-19. The rearranged segments are TRBV5-1 and TRBJ1-1; 8 nucleotides in the junction match TRBD1. The sample was PBMCs or T cells enriched from blood (not recorded which). The sequence in DNA is TGCGCCAGCAGCTTAGGACAGGGAGGGACTGAAGCTTTCTTT. This translates into CASSLGQGGTEAFF.